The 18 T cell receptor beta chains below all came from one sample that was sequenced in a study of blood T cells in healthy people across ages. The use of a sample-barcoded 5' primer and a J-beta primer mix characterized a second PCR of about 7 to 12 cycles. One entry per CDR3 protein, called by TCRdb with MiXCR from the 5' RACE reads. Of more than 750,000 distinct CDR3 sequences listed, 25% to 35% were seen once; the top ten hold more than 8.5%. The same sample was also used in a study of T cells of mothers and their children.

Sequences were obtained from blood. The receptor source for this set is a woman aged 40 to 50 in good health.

CDR3 nucleotides: TGCAGTGCGAGAAACGTCATGAACACTGAAGCTTTCTTT. This translates into CSARNVMNTEAFF. The chain recombines TRBV20-1 with TRBJ1-1; unclear D gene. V lost 6 bases to trimming and J lost 0 bases, with 11 bases between them. This CDR3 is 13 amino acids long. Germline lookup yields CDR1 DFQATT and CDR2 SNEGSKA (reference sequence).

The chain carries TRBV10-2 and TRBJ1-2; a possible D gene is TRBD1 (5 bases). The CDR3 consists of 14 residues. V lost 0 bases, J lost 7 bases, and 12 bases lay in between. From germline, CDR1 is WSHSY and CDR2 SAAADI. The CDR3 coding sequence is TGCGCCAGCAGTGAGTCGATCAGGGCGGGTGGCTACACCTTC. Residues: CASSESIRAGGYTF.

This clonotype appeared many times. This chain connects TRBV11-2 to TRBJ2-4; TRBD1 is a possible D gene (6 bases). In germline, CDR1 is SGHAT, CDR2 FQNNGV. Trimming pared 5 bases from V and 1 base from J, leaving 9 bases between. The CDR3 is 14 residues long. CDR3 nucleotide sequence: TGTGCCAGCAGCGAAAGGGGGGCCAAAAACATTCAGTACTTC. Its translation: CASSERGAKNIQYF.

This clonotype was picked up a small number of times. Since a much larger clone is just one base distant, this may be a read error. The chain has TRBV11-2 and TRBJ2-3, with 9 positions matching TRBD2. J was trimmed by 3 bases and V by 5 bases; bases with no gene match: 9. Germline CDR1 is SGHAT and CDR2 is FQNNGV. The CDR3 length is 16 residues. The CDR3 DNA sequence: TGTGCCAGCAGCGCCGCGACTAGCGGAACTACAGATACGCAGTATTTT. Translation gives CASSAATSGTTDTQYF.

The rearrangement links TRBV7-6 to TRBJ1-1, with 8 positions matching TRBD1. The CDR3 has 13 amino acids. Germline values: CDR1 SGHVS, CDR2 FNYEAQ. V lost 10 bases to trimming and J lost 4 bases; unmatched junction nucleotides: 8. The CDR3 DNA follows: TGTGCCACCGCGACAGGGGAGGTCACTGAAGCTTTCTTT. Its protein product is CATATGEVTEAFF.

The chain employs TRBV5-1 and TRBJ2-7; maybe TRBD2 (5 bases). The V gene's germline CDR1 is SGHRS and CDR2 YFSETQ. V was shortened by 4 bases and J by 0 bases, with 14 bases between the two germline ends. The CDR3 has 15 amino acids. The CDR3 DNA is TGCGCCAGCAGCCCTGGGTCAGGACTCTCCTACGAGCAGTACTTC. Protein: CASSPGSGLSYEQYF.

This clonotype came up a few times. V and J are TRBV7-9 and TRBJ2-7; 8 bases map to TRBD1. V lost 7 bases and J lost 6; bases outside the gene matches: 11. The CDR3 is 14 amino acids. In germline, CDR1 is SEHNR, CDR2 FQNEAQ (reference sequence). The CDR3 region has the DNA TGTGCCAGCACCGATAGTGACAGGGGTTTCGAGCAGTACTTC. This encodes CASTDSDRGFEQYF.

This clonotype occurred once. The CDR3 sequence: CASKGLAGGPYNEQYF. The CDR3 DNA reads as TGTGCCAGCAAAGGATTGGCGGGGGGTCCCTACAATGAGCAGTACTTC. The rearrangement uses TRBV12-3 or TRBV12-4 and TRBJ2-1; 8 bases align to TRBD2. Gene TRBJ2-7 matches the end of the DNA better, so the J call may be wrong. This CDR3 comprises 16 residues.

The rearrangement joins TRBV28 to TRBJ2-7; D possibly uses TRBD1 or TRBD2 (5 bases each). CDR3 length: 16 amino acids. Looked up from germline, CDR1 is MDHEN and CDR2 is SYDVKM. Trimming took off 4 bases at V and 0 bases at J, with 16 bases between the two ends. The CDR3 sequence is CASSSPLRGLSYEQYF. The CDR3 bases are TGTGCCAGCAGTTCACCCCTCCGGGGCCTCTCCTACGAGCAGTACTTC.

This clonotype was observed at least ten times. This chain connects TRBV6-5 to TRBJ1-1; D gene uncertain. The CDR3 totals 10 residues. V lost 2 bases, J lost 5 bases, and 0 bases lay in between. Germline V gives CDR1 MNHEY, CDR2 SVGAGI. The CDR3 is CASSYTEAFF. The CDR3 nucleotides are TGTGCCAGCAGTTACACTGAAGCTTTCTTT.

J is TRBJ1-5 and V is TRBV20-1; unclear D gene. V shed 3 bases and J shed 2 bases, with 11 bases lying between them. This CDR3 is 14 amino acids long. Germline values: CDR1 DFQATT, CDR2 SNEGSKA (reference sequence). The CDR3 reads CSARKGGGNQPQHF. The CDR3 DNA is TGCAGTGCTAGGAAGGGAGGAGGCAATCAGCCCCAGCATTTT.

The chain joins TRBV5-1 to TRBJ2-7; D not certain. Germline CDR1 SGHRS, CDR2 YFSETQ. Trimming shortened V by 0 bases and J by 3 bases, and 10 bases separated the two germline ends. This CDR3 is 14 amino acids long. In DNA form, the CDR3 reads TGCGCCAGCAGCTTGGGGCAGGTCCGCTACGAGCAGTACTTC. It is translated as CASSLGQVRYEQYF. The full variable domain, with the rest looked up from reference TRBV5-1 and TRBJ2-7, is KAGVTQTPRYLIKTRGQQVTLSCSPISGHRSVSWYQQTPGQGLQFLFEYFSETQRNKGNFPGRFSGRQFSNSRSEMNVSTLELGDSALYLCASSLGQVRYEQYFGPGTRLTVT.

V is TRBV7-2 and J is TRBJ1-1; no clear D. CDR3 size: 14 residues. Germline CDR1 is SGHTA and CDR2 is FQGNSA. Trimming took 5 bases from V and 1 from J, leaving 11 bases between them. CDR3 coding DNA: TGTGCCAGCAGCCGGAAGTATGGGAACACTGAAGCTTTCTTT. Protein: CASSRKYGNTEAFF.

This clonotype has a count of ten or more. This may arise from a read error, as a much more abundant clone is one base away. CDR3 in DNA: TGCGCCAGCAGTGAGATTGGGGTGAGGGACGAGCAGTACTTC. Protein: CASSEIGVRDEQYF. The chain carries TRBV10-2 and TRBJ2-7, with a weak D call TRBD2 (5 bases). Germline CDR1 and CDR2: WSHSY and SAAADI. The CDR3 runs to 14 residues. Trimming left V 2 bases short and J 5 bases short, with 13 bases between.

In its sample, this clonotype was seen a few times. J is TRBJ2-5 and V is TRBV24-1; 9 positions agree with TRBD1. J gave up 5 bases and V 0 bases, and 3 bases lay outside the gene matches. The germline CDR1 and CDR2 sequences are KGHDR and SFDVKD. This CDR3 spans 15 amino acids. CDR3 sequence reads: CATSDLTGGWETQYF. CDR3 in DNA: TGTGCCACCAGTGATTTGACAGGGGGCTGGGAGACCCAGTACTTC.

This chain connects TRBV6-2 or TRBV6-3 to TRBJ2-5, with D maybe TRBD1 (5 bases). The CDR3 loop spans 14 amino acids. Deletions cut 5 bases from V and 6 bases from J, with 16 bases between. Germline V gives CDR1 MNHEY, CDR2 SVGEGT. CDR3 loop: CASSRTQGGKTQYF. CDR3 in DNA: TGTGCCAGCAGTAGAACTCAGGGCGGTAAGACCCAGTACTTC.

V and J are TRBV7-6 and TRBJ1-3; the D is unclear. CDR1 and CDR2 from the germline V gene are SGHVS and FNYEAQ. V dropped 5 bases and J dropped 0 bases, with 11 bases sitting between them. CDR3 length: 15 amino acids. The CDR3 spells CASSTQGASGNTIYF. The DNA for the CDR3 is TGTGCCAGCAGCACCCAAGGTGCCTCTGGAAACACCATATATTTT.

This CDR3 is CASSPPRHPNTEAFF. CDR3 bases: TGCGCCAGCAGCCCCCCGAGACACCCGAACACTGAAGCTTTCTTT. The V and J genes are TRBV5-1 and TRBJ1-1; D remains unclear. The CDR3 totals 15 residues. Germline V gene data show CDR1 as SGHRS and CDR2 as YFSETQ. V was cut by 4 bases and J by 1 base, with 14 bases left in between.